The 27 T cell receptor beta chains given below trace back to one sample, sequenced in a study of T cell clones after liver transplantation (dated by TCRdb to about 2019). The method behind the library was the immunoSEQ multiplex PCR assay. Here the immuneACCESS table is served through TCRdb, limited to in-frame sequences with V and J called. Missing clones are a known gap in these copies; in checked studies unresolved V genes cover under half, and the rest lacks a known reason. Here the sample has tens of thousands of clones; roughly 80% occur a single time. The biggest ten clones account for approximately 0.47% of the sample. The sample in question was CD4+ T cells from blood, obtained almost 47 months after liver transplant. Receptor source: a human patient who received a liver transplant. Some T cells may originate with the graft donor following a transplant.

The genes are TRBV7-2 and TRBJ2-5; D perhaps matches TRBD1 (5 bases). V lost 4 bases and J lost 0, with 12 bases in between. Germline-derived CDR1 and CDR2 are SGHTA and FQGNSA. The CDR3 spans 15 residues. The CDR3 DNA follows: TGTGCCAGCAGCTCCCGGAGACAGTACCAAGAGACCCAGTACTTC. Amino acids: CASSSRRQYQETQYF.

This clone was detected a few times. The rearrangement links TRBV2 to TRBJ1-2; D call uncertain. This CDR3 has 15 residues. Germline values: CDR1 SNHLY, CDR2 FYNNEI. Trimming shortened V by 6 bases and J by 0 bases, and 14 bases separated the two germline ends. The CDR3 here is CASSAGAVSNYGYTF. The CDR3 DNA sequence: TGTGCCAGCAGCGCAGGTGCGGTGTCTAACTATGGCTACACCTTC.

J is TRBJ1-1 and V is TRBV7-2; 7 nucleotides line up with TRBD1. The length of the CDR3 is 14 residues. From germline, CDR1 is SGHTA and CDR2 FQGNSA. V trimming: 3 bases; J trimming: 4 bases; junction bases outside the gene matches: 5. The CDR3 coding sequence is TGTGCCAGCAGCTTCACCCCAGGGGGCACTGAAGCTTTCTTT. As protein: CASSFTPGGTEAFF.

This chain connects TRBV27 to TRBJ2-3; TRBD1 agrees at 9 bases. The germline V gene has CDR1 MNHEY and CDR2 SMNVEV (reference sequence). The CDR3 extends over 16 amino acids. The ends lost 5 bases at V and 2 bases at J; junction bases unmatched: 8. The DNA for the CDR3 is TGTGCCAGCAGTCCGGGACAGGGCTTCTTCACAGATACGCAGTATTTT. Its translation: CASSPGQGFFTDTQYF.

V usage is TRBV25-1 and J usage is TRBJ2-3; 13 bases map to TRBD2. The CDR3 is 14 amino acids. Looked up from germline, CDR1 is MGHDK and CDR2 is SYGVNS. With V trimmed by 6 bases and J by 3 bases, 0 bases remained unmatched. The CDR3 DNA sequence: TGTGCCAGCAGACTAGCGGGAGGGACAGATACGCAGTATTTT. Translation: CASRLAGGTDTQYF.

The chain uses TRBV5-1 and TRBJ1-1; 7 nucleotides align to TRBD1. The CDR3 sequence is 14 residues long. Trimming removed 6 bases from V and 0 bases from J; junction bases left unmatched: 5. Germline V gene lookup returns CDR1 SGHRS and CDR2 YFSETQ. CDR3 protein: CASTIQGMNTEAFF. The CDR3 bases are TGCGCCAGCACAATACAGGGGATGAACACTGAAGCTTTCTTT.

This chain links TRBV6-5 with TRBJ2-7, with 7 nucleotides matching TRBD1. V trimming: 6 bases; J trimming: 0 bases; junction bases outside the gene matches: 5. CDR3 size: 14 residues. Germline lookup yields CDR1 MNHEY and CDR2 SVGAGI. Here the CDR3 DNA reads TGTGCCAGCAGCGGGACAGCCCTCTCCTACGAGCAGTACTTC. It translates to CASSGTALSYEQYF.

This chain links TRBV6-6 with TRBJ2-6; D gene uncertain. Germline V gene lookup returns CDR1 MNHNY and CDR2 SVGAGI (reference sequence). The ends were cut back, 8 bases at V and 4 bases at J, with 6 bases in the middle. The CDR3 spans 12 residues. CDR3 loop: CASSRGANVLTF. The DNA for the CDR3 is TGTGCCAGCTCTCGGGGGGCCAACGTCCTGACTTTC.

The V and J genes are TRBV6-5 and TRBJ2-7; perhaps TRBD2 as D (6 bases). Per the germline V gene, CDR1 is MNHEY and CDR2 is SVGAGI. V shed 7 bases and J shed 2 bases, with 12 bases lying between them. The CDR3 sequence is 13 residues long. CDR3 residues: CASTNTSTYEQYF. The CDR3 DNA reads as TGTGCCAGCACTAATACTAGCACCTACGAGCAGTACTTC.

The chain joins TRBV19 to TRBJ2-3; 9 bases align to TRBD1. CDR1 LNHDA and CDR2 SQIVND come from the germline V gene (reference sequence). J gave up 3 bases and V 5 bases, and 15 bases lay outside the gene matches. The CDR3 covers 18 residues. The CDR3 is CASSLQRKGTGKTDTQYF. CDR3 DNA: TGTGCCAGTAGTCTACAACGGAAGGGGACAGGGAAGACAGATACGCAGTATTTT. Full variable domain (remainder filled in from reference TRBV19 and TRBJ2-3): DGGITQSPKYLFRKEGQNVTLSCEQNLNHDAMYWYRQDPGQGLRLIYYSQIVNDFQKGDIAEGYSVSREKKESFPLTVTSAQKNPTAFYLCASSLQRKGTGKTDTQYFGPGTRLTVL.

This clone was found once. J is TRBJ1-2 and V is TRBV4-1; D not resolved. CDR1 and CDR2 from the germline V gene are MGHRA and YSYEKL. V was shortened by 0 bases and J by 4 bases, with 24 bases between the two germline ends. This CDR3 has 19 amino acids. The CDR3 sequence: CASSQDLVHRPRTTYGYTF. For the CDR3, the DNA is TGCGCCAGCAGCCAAGATCTCGTTCACAGACCACGGACCACCTATGGCTACACCTTC.

The J gene is TRBJ1-5, the V gene TRBV10-1, with D possibly being TRBD1 (6 bases). The V end lost 5 bases, the J end lost 3 bases, and 11 bases lay between the germline ends. Germline V gene lookup returns CDR1 WNHNN and CDR2 SYGVQD (reference sequence). The CDR3 is made up of 14 amino acids. The CDR3 loop is CASSRDTINQPQHF. The CDR3 nucleotides read TGCGCCAGCAGTCGGGACACTATCAATCAGCCCCAGCATTTT.

The chain links TRBV7-9 to TRBJ1-5, with a weak D call TRBD1 (6 bases). The CDR3 consists of 14 residues. V shed 5 bases and J shed 4 bases, with 12 bases lying between them. CDR1 and CDR2 (germline): SEHNR, FQNEAQ (reference sequence). As DNA, the CDR3 is TGTGCCAGCAGCCCCGGGGGGCAGAATCAGCCCCAGCATTTT. Translation gives CASSPGGQNQPQHF.

Concerning this clone itself: At the DNA level, this CDR3 is encoded by other sequences in the same sample as well. J is TRBJ2-5 and V is TRBV30, with TRBD2 matching 8 bases. Germline CDR1 and CDR2: GTSNPN and SVGIG (reference sequence). The CDR3 runs to 11 residues. Losses at the gene ends were 4 bases for V and 5 bases for J; bases not matched to a gene: 0. The CDR3 spells CAWTGGETQYF. The CDR3 DNA follows: TGTGCCTGGACGGGGGGGGAGACCCAGTACTTC.

This clone came up once. This chain links TRBV30 with TRBJ2-7; either TRBD1 or TRBD2 may fit D (5 bases each). V lost 5 bases and J 6 bases, leaving 20 bases between the germline ends. Germline assignment: CDR1 GTSNPN and CDR2 SVGIG (reference sequence). This CDR3 has 14 amino acids. CDR3 coding DNA: TGTGCCTGGGTTGGGGGAAAAGGGAGAAGCGAGCAGTACTTC. It translates to CAWVGGKGRSEQYF.

On this clone itself: At the DNA level, this CDR3 is encoded by other sequences in the same sample as well. The genes are TRBV7-2 and TRBJ1-5, with a tentative D call TRBD1 (6 bases). The germline V gene has CDR1 SGHTA and CDR2 FQGNSA. The V and J ends lost 2 bases and 4 bases respectively, with 6 bases between them. The CDR3 totals 13 residues. The CDR3 nucleotides read TGTGCCAGCAGCTTACAGGGGAATCAGCCCCAGCATTTT. It translates to CASSLQGNQPQHF.

There are a few counts of this clone. This chain links TRBV4-3 with TRBJ2-3; TRBD2 aligns across 8 bases. Germline values: CDR1 LGHNA, CDR2 YSLEER. Trimming at V came to 0 bases and at J to 0 bases, leaving 5 bases not matched to a gene. This CDR3 has 17 amino acids. CDR3 residues: CASSQDPLAGSTDTQYF. The DNA for the CDR3 is TGCGCCAGCAGCCAAGACCCCCTAGCGGGCAGCACAGATACGCAGTATTTT.

CDR3 in amino acids: CASSPQGLSNGYTF. CDR3 DNA sequence: TGTGCCAGCTCACCACAGGGATTAAGCAATGGCTACACCTTC. The genes are TRBV18 and TRBJ1-2; D gene unclear. This CDR3 region has 14 residues. The germline gives CDR1 KGHSH, CDR2 LQKENI. Trimming shortened V by 1 base and J by 6 bases, and 12 bases separated the two germline ends.

The chain links TRBV15 to TRBJ1-1; D is unresolved. The CDR3 contains 17 residues. With 1 base removed from V and 6 bases from J, the gap between germline ends came to 21 bases. Germline V gene lookup returns CDR1 LNHNV and CDR2 YYDKDF (reference sequence). The CDR3 sequence is CATSRAAPLLGGAEAFF. The CDR3 region has the DNA TGTGCCACCAGCAGAGCGGCCCCTCTCCTGGGCGGAGCTGAAGCTTTCTTT.

The V gene is TRBV15, the J gene TRBJ2-7; 8 nucleotides agree with TRBD1. V gave up 3 bases and J gave up 0 bases; unmatched junction bases: 7. The germline V gene encodes CDR1 LNHNV and CDR2 YYDKDF (reference sequence). The CDR3 contains 16 residues. The CDR3 sequence: CATSSPTGANSYEQYF. DNA of the CDR3: TGTGCCACCAGCAGCCCGACAGGGGCGAACTCCTACGAGCAGTACTTC.

CDR3 nucleotide sequence: TGTGCCAGCAGCTTAGTCGCGGCGGGCGGGAATGAGCAGTTCTTC. It encodes CASSLVAAGGNEQFF. This chain connects TRBV7-3 to TRBJ2-1, with D tentatively TRBD2 (5 bases). Trimming pared 2 bases from V and 7 bases from J, leaving 15 bases between. Germline CDR1 and CDR2: SGHTA and FQGTGA. CDR3 length equals 15 residues.

The chain is built from TRBV5-5 and TRBJ2-1; 14 nucleotides match TRBD2. The CDR3 spans 19 residues. The V and J ends lost 1 base and 3 bases, in that order; junction bases with no gene match: 9. CDR1 and CDR2 from the germline V gene are SGHKS and YYEKEE (reference sequence). The chain's CDR3 is CASSLLDRLAGGSYNEQFF. The CDR3, as DNA: TGTGCCAGCAGCTTGTTAGACAGACTAGCGGGAGGGAGCTACAATGAGCAGTTCTTC.

The V gene is TRBV5-1, the J gene TRBJ2-6; no definite D call. Trimming removed 6 bases from V and 0 bases from J, with 4 bases in between. Germline V gene sequence: CDR1 SGHRS, CDR2 YFSETQ. CDR3 length equals 13 residues. The DNA of the CDR3 is TGCGCCAGCACCCTCTCTGGGGCCAACGTCCTGACTTTC. It is translated as CASTLSGANVLTF.

The chain employs TRBV20-1 and TRBJ2-1, with no clear D. With 6 bases removed from V and 4 bases from J, the gap between germline ends came to 7 bases. The CDR3 has 11 amino acids. CDR1 DFQATT and CDR2 SNEGSKA come from the germline V gene (reference sequence). The DNA of the CDR3 is TGCAGTGCGCCACCTTACAATGAGCAGTTCTTC. This encodes CSAPPYNEQFF.

This chain connects TRBV19 to TRBJ1-5, with D uncertain. V lost 2 bases and J lost 1, with 9 bases in between. This CDR3 spans 15 amino acids. Germline V gene data show CDR1 as LNHDA and CDR2 as SQIVND (reference sequence). CDR3 region: CASSIRGNSNQPQHF. The CDR3 region has the DNA TGTGCCAGTAGTATACGAGGAAACAGCAATCAGCCCCAGCATTTT.

Only one count was recorded for this clone. This chain connects TRBV10-3 to TRBJ2-7; D unclear. Germline V gene sequence: CDR1 ENHRY, CDR2 SYGVKD. The CDR3 has 17 residues. Trimming pared 4 bases from V and 0 bases from J, leaving 19 bases between. The CDR3 nucleotides read TGTGCCATCAGTGGAGCCGGCGGCGGCCGCAGCTCCTACGAGCAGTACTTC. Protein product: CAISGAGGGRSSYEQYF.

This chain links TRBV18 with TRBJ1-4; D unclear. Germline V gene sequence: CDR1 KGHSH, CDR2 LQKENI. The CDR3 totals 14 residues. V dropped 8 bases and J dropped 1 base, with 11 bases sitting between them. The DNA for the CDR3 is TGTGCCAGCACGTCGACGGGAACTAATGAAAAACTGTTTTTT. Translated, it gives CASTSTGTNEKLFF.